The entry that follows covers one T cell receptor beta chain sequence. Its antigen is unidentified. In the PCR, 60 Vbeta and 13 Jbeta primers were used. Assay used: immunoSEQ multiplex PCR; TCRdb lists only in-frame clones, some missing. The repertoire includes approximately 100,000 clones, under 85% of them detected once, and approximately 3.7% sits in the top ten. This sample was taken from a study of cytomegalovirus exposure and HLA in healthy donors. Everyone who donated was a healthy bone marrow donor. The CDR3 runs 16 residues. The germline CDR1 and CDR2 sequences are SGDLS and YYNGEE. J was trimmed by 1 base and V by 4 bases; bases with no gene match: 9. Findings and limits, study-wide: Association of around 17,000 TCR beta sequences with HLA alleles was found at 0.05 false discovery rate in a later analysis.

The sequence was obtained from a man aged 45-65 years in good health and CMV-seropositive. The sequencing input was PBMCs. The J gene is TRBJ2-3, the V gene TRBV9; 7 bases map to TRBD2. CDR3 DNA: TGTGCCAGCAGCCCCGGTGTTAGCGGGCGCACAGATACGCAGTATTTT. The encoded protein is CASSPGVSGRTDTQYF.